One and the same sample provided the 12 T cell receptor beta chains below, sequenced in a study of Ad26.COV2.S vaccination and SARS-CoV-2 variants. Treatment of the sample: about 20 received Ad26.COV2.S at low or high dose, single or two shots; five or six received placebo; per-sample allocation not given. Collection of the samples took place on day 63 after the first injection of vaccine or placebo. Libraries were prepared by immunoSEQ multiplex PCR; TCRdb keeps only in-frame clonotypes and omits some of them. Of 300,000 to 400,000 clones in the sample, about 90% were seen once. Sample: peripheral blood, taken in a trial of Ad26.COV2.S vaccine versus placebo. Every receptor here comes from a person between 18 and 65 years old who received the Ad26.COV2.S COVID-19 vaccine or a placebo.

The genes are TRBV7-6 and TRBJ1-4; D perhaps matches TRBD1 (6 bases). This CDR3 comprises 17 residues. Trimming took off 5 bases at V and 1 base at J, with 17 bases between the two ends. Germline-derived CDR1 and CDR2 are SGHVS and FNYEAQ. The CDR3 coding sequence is TGTGCCAGCAGCCGTAACCCGATAGGGGGAACTAATGAAAAACTGTTTTTT. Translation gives CASSRNPIGGTNEKLFF.

CDR3 protein: CASSQASGLEAFF. DNA of the CDR3: TGCGCCAGCAGCCAAGCTTCCGGGCTTGAAGCTTTCTTT. The chain combines TRBV4-3 with TRBJ1-1; no clear D gene. The germline gives CDR1 LGHNA, CDR2 YSLEER. Between the trimmed V and J ends, which lost 1 base and 7 bases, there was a span of 10 bases. The CDR3 extends over 13 amino acids.

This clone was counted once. CDR3 amino acids: CASSQNRGGEQFF. For the CDR3, the DNA is TGTGCCAGCAGCCAGAACAGGGGCGGTGAGCAGTTCTTC. V and J are TRBV3-1 (or the pseudogene TRBV3-2) and TRBJ2-1; 7 bases map to TRBD1. Germline CDR1 LGHDT, CDR2 YNNKEL (reference sequence). Trimming cost V 3 bases and J 9 bases; bases outside gene matches: 5. CDR3 size: 13 residues.

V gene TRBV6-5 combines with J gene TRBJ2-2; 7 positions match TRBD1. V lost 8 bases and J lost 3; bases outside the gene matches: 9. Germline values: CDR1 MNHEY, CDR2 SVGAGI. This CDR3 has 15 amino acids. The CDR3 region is CASRVNRGDTGELFF. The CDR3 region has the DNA TGTGCCAGCCGGGTTAACAGGGGCGACACCGGGGAGCTGTTTTTT.

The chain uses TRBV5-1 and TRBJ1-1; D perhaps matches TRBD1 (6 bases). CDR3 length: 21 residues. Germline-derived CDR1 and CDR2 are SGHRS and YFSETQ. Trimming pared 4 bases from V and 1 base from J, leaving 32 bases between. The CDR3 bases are TGCGCCAGCAGCGGCGGGACACACGAGATCACCTTGGAACAGCCGAACACTGAAGCTTTCTTT. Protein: CASSGGTHEITLEQPNTEAFF.

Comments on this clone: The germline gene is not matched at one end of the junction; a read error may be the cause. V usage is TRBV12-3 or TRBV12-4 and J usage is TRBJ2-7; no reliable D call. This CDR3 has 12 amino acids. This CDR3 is CASSLVSYEQYF. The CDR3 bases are TGTGCCAGCAGTTTAGTCTCCTATGAGCAGTACTTC.

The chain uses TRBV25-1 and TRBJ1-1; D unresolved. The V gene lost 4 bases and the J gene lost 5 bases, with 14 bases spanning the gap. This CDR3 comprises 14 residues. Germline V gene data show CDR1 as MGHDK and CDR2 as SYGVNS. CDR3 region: CASSARGERTEAFF. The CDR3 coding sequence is TGTGCCAGCAGTGCCCGGGGAGAGCGAACTGAAGCTTTCTTT.

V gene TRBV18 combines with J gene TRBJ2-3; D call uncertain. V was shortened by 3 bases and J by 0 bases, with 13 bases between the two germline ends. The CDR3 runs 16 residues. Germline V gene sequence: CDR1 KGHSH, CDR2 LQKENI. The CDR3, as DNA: TGTGCCAGCTCACCGTATGGCGATACTAGCACAGATACGCAGTATTTT. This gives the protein CASSPYGDTSTDTQYF.

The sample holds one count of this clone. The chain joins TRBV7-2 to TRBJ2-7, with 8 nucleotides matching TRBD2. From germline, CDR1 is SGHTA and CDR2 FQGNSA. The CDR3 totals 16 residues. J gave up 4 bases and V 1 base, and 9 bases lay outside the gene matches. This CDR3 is CASSLDAGGGMYEQYF. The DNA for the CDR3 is TGTGCCAGCAGCTTAGACGCGGGGGGTGGGATGTACGAGCAGTACTTC.

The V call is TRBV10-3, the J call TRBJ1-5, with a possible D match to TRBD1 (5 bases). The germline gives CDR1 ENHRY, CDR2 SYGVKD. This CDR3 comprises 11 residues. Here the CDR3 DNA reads TGTGCGTCAGGGAACAATCAGCCCCAGCATTTT. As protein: CASGNNQPQHF.

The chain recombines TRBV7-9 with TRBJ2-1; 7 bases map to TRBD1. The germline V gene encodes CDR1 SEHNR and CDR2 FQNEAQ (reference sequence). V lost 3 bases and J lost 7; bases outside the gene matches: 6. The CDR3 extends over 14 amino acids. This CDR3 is CASSFPRGQNEQFF. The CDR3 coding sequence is TGTGCCAGCAGCTTTCCCCGGGGACAGAATGAGCAGTTCTTC.

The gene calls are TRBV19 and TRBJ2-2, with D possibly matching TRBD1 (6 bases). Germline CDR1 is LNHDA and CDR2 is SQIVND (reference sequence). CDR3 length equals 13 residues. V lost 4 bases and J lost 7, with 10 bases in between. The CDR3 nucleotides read TGTGCCAGTAGTAACCAGGGGTTCGGGGAGCTGTTTTTT. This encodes CASSNQGFGELFF. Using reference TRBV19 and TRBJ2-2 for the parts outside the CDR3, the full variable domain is DGGITQSPKYLFRKEGQNVTLSCEQNLNHDAMYWYRQDPGQGLRLIYYSQIVNDFQKGDIAEGYSVSREKKESFPLTVTSAQKNPTAFYLCASSNQGFGELFFGEGSRLTVL.